The 10 T cell receptor beta chains in this list originate from one sample, sequenced in a study of T-cell memory formation after mild COVID-19. TCRdb called the 5' RACE reads again in MiXCR, with one record for every CDR3 protein. The sample holds around 250,000 distinct CDR3 sequences, around 15% seen once. Sequencing input: PBMCs or a T cell subset sorted from them (not recorded which). These receptors were taken from a man between 18 and 29 years old who had mild COVID-19 (a few samples of this study predate the infection). Cell type and time point are not known.

The sample holds a few counts of this clonotype. The chain carries TRBV5-1 and TRBJ2-3; D gene uncertain. CDR1 is SGHRS and CDR2 is YFSETQ in the germline V gene. The ends were cut back, 0 bases at V and 2 bases at J, with 7 bases in the middle. The length of the CDR3 is 14 residues. The CDR3 coding sequence is TGCGCCAGCAGCTTGGAGCAGTTCACAGATACGCAGTATTTT. Translated: CASSLEQFTDTQYF.

J is TRBJ2-7 and V is TRBV4-3, with a possible D match to TRBD1 (7 bases). Germline CDR1 reads LGHNA; CDR2 reads YSLEER. There are 14 residues in the CDR3. V lost 0 bases, J lost 7 bases, and 13 bases lay in between. The CDR3 protein is CASSQDQGGREQYF. CDR3 in DNA: TGCGCCAGCAGCCAAGATCAGGGGGGCAGGGAGCAGTACTTC.

This clonotype was seen at least ten times. This chain joins TRBV6-5 and TRBJ2-7; a possible D gene is TRBD2 (5 bases). V lost 5 bases to trimming and J lost 6 bases, with 14 bases between them. The CDR3 consists of 13 residues. Germline CDR1 MNHEY, CDR2 SVGAGI. CDR3 region: CASSLPATSEQYF. DNA of the CDR3: TGTGCCAGCAGTCTCCCGGCCACTAGCGAGCAGTACTTC.

The chain links TRBV3-1 to TRBJ2-2; D may correspond to TRBD1 or TRBD2 (6 bases each). The CDR3 has 15 residues. V gave up 5 bases and J gave up 1 base, with 11 bases separating them. Germline CDR1 reads LGHDT; CDR2 reads YNNKEL (reference sequence). The CDR3: CASSFRGQNTGELFF. The CDR3 DNA reads TGTGCCAGCAGCTTCCGGGGGCAGAACACCGGGGAGCTGTTTTTT.

CDR3 amino acids: CASSPPDYKPSYEQYF. The DNA of the CDR3 is TGTGCCAGCAGCCCGCCGGACTATAAGCCCTCCTACGAGCAGTACTTC. This chain joins TRBV5-5 and TRBJ2-7; perhaps TRBD2 as D (6 bases). In germline, CDR1 is SGHKS, CDR2 YYEKEE (reference sequence). The CDR3 has 16 residues. Trimming shortened V by 4 bases and J by 0 bases, and 17 bases separated the two germline ends.

The V call is TRBV7-2, the J call TRBJ1-5, with 9 bases aligning to TRBD1. This CDR3 has 13 residues. The V and J ends lost 4 bases and 7 bases, in that order; junction bases with no gene match: 2. The germline V gene encodes CDR1 SGHTA and CDR2 FQGNSA. Here the CDR3 DNA reads TGTGCCAGCAGCTCACAGGGGGCACAGCCCCAGCATTTT. Translated, it gives CASSSQGAQPQHF.

This sequence joins TRBV5-4 and TRBJ1-1; no clear D. CDR1 SGHNT and CDR2 YYREEE come from the germline V gene (reference sequence). CDR3 length: 14 residues. Deletions cut 4 bases from V and 0 bases from J, with 10 bases between. The CDR3 spells CASSAAAVNTEAFF. CDR3 sequence (DNA): TGTGCCAGCAGCGCGGCGGCGGTGAACACTGAAGCTTTCTTT.

Relative to its sample, this clonotype is medium-sized (0.01 to 0.1%). The chain is built from TRBV7-6 and TRBJ2-3; D is ambiguous. This CDR3 is built from 13 residues. Per germline, CDR1 SGHVS and CDR2 FNYEAQ. The V and J ends lost 0 bases and 0 bases respectively, with 1 base between them. CDR3 protein: CASSLASTDTQYF. CDR3 nucleotides: TGTGCCAGCAGCTTAGCTAGCACAGATACGCAGTATTTT.

The V gene is TRBV29-1, the J gene TRBJ2-1; 14 nucleotides agree with TRBD2. Losses at the gene ends were 6 bases for V and 8 bases for J; bases not matched to a gene: 3. The CDR3 has 13 amino acids. Germline lookup yields CDR1 SQVTM and CDR2 ANQGSEA. The CDR3 sequence: CSVRGLAGDEQFF. The DNA for the CDR3 is TGCAGCGTCAGGGGACTAGCGGGGGATGAGCAGTTCTTC.

In its sample, this clonotype was seen a few times. The rearrangement joins TRBV5-1 to TRBJ1-1, with unresolved D. Trimming left V 0 bases short and J 3 bases short, with 9 bases between. Germline values: CDR1 SGHRS, CDR2 YFSETQ. The CDR3 totals 14 residues. DNA of the CDR3: TGCGCCAGCAGCTTGGCCACGGCAGACACTGAAGCTTTCTTT. Its protein is CASSLATADTEAFF.